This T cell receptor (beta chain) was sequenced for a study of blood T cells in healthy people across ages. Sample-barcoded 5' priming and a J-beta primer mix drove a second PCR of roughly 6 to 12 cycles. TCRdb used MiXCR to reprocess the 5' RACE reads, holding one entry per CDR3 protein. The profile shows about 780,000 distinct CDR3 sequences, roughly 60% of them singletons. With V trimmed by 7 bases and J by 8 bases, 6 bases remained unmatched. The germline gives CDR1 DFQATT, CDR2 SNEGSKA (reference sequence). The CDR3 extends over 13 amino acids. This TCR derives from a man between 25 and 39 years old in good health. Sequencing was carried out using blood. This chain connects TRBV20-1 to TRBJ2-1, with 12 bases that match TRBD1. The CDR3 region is CSGLGQGAYEQFF. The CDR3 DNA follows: TGCAGTGGACTGGGACAGGGGGCCTATGAGCAGTTCTTC.